These 12 T cell receptor beta chains came from one sample sequenced in a study of cytomegalovirus exposure and HLA in healthy donors. Vbeta (60) and Jbeta (13) primers were used in the PCR. This table comes from immunoSEQ multiplex PCR, and its TCRdb copy is limited to in-frame clones, with some not included. Here the sample spans 95,000 to 150,000 clones, approximately 80% being singletons. Sequenced: PBMCs. The receptors come from a man aged 50-59 years in good health and CMV-seronegative.

The CDR3 is CASSFRDTYEQYF. Here the CDR3 DNA reads TGTGCCAGCAGCTTCCGGGACACCTACGAGCAGTACTTC. The chain combines TRBV5-6 with TRBJ2-7; tentatively, D is TRBD1 (6 bases). The CDR3 spans 13 residues. Deletions cut 2 bases from V and 2 bases from J, with 8 bases between. The germline gives CDR1 SGHDT, CDR2 YYEEEE.

The gene calls are TRBV7-2 and TRBJ1-2, with 7 bases fitting TRBD1. Germline V CDR1 and CDR2: SGHTA, FQGNSA. This CDR3 spans 15 amino acids. V lost 8 bases to trimming and J lost 5 bases; unmatched junction nucleotides: 14. The CDR3 is CASETGLYGGYGYTF. In DNA form, the CDR3 reads TGTGCCAGCGAGACAGGGCTATATGGGGGGTATGGCTACACCTTC.

This chain links TRBV7-8 with TRBJ2-7, with D perhaps matching TRBD1 (6 bases). Trimming cost V 6 bases and J 7 bases, with 13 bases left between them. CDR1 and CDR2 (germline): SGHVS, FQNEAQ. The CDR3 is 12 amino acids. The CDR3 is CASRDTGLEQYF. In DNA form, the CDR3 reads TGTGCCAGCAGAGACACAGGGCTGGAGCAGTACTTC.

The chain employs TRBV7-9 and TRBJ2-1; TRBD2 matches at 10 bases. The CDR3 length is 14 residues. The germline CDR1 and CDR2 sequences are SEHNR and FQNEAQ (reference sequence). V dropped 8 bases and J dropped 8; count of bases not matched to a gene: 9. The CDR3 DNA reads as TGTGCCAGCCAACTTAGCGGGGGGTTGTATGAGCAGTTCTTC. Translated: CASQLSGGLYEQFF.

This chain's CDR3 is CASSLGGQGAYEQYF. CDR3 nucleotides: TGTGCCAGCAGTTTAGGGGGACAGGGGGCTTACGAGCAGTACTTC. The chain uses TRBV28 and TRBJ2-7; 12 bases are shared with TRBD1. V shed 2 bases, J shed 4 bases, and the junction held 3 bases outside the gene matches. The CDR3 spans 15 residues. Per the germline V gene, CDR1 is MDHEN and CDR2 is SYDVKM.

The count of this clone is one. The chain recombines TRBV5-1 with TRBJ1-6, with TRBD1 identical over 8 bases. V was clipped by 4 bases and J by 10 bases; unmatched bases: 13. Germline CDR1 reads SGHRS; CDR2 reads YFSETQ. The CDR3 covers 16 residues. The CDR3 loop is CASSTWEGQGWSPLHF. As DNA, the CDR3 is TGCGCCAGCAGCACCTGGGAAGGACAGGGATGGTCACCCCTCCACTTT. Full variable domain (outside the CDR3, taken from reference TRBV5-1 and TRBJ1-6): KAGVTQTPRYLIKTRGQQVTLSCSPISGHRSVSWYQQTPGQGLQFLFEYFSETQRNKGNFPGRFSGRQFSNSRSEMNVSTLELGDSALYLCASSTWEGQGWSPLHFGNGTRLTVT.

V and J are TRBV15 and TRBJ2-3; 9 bases map to TRBD2. Germline-derived CDR1 and CDR2 are LNHNV and YYDKDF (reference sequence). The CDR3 runs 16 residues. V lost 3 bases and J lost 3; bases outside the gene matches: 7. This chain's CDR3 is CATSSSLAGVTDTQYF. The CDR3 DNA follows: TGTGCCACCAGCAGTTCGTTAGCGGGAGTAACAGATACGCAGTATTTT.

V gene TRBV15 combines with J gene TRBJ1-1; D perhaps matches TRBD1 (5 bases). This CDR3 has 13 amino acids. The germline V gene has CDR1 LNHNV and CDR2 YYDKDF (reference sequence). V shed 11 bases and J shed 2 bases, with 15 bases lying between them. The CDR3 here is CAVGWGSNTEAFF. The CDR3 DNA sequence: TGTGCCGTCGGATGGGGCTCTAACACTGAAGCTTTCTTT.

This chain joins TRBV27 and TRBJ2-7; 9 bases agree with TRBD2. Germline CDR1 reads MNHEY; CDR2 reads SMNVEV (reference sequence). CDR3 length: 14 residues. Unmatched junction bases numbered 6, after V lost 6 bases and J lost 3 bases. For the CDR3, the DNA is TGTGCCAGCAGCCAGACTAGCGGAGACTACGAGCAGTACTTC. It yields the protein CASSQTSGDYEQYF.

The chain couples TRBV7-9 to TRBJ2-2; tentatively, D is TRBD1 (5 bases). V was shortened by 4 bases and J by 1 base, with 13 bases between the two germline ends. Germline V gene lookup returns CDR1 SEHNR and CDR2 FQNEAQ (reference sequence). The CDR3 consists of 16 residues. CDR3 protein: CASSSLGTGNTGELFF. The CDR3 region has the DNA TGTGCCAGCAGCTCCTTAGGCACAGGGAACACCGGGGAGCTGTTTTTT.

CDR3 nucleotides: TGTGCCAGCAGTCTCCGGGACAGGGACTACGAGCAGTACTTC. Its protein is CASSLRDRDYEQYF. The rearrangement uses TRBV27 and TRBJ2-7; 9 bases agree with TRBD1. There are 14 residues in the CDR3. V shed 5 bases and J 3 bases; nucleotides not matched to a gene: 5. Germline CDR1 reads MNHEY; CDR2 reads SMNVEV (reference sequence).

The chain joins TRBV9 to TRBJ2-2, with a possible D match to TRBD2 (6 bases). This CDR3 has 14 residues. CDR1 and CDR2 from the germline V gene are SGDLS and YYNGEE. V was pared by 5 bases and J by 3 bases, with 11 bases between. The CDR3, as DNA: TGTGCCAGCAGAGGGACTGGATACACCGGGGAGCTGTTTTTT. Amino acid sequence: CASRGTGYTGELFF.